This is a list of T cell receptor beta chains from one sample in a study of cytomegalovirus exposure and HLA in healthy donors. TCRdb's copy holds only in-frame clones and misses some; the assay was immunoSEQ multiplex PCR. Of around 99,000 clones in the sample, around 82% were seen once. Sequencing input: PBMCs. The source is a man aged 35 to 55 in good health and CMV-seronegative. The conserved cysteine and the conserved F or W are not part of the CDR3 here.

V gene	J gene	CDR3 protein
TRBV10-2	TRBJ2-6	ASSASSARSGANVLT
TRBV28	TRBJ1-2	ASSPGQANYGYT
TRBV5-1	TRBJ1-1	ASSYRVNTEAF
TRBV5-1	TRBJ2-5	ASSLDRETQY
TRBV29-1	TRBJ2-3	SVSGTVEGPDTQY
TRBV11-2	TRBJ2-7	ASSLDRAGGTYEQY
TRBV6-1	TRBJ2-7	ASTREGGAYEQY
TRBV19	TRBJ1-1	ASSMGRNTEAF
TRBV5-1	TRBJ2-7	ASSSSPAEREQY
TRBV5-6	TRBJ2-7	ASSLAFGGGPGEQY
TRBV6-6	TRBJ2-1	ASSPGTSGANNEQF
TRBV6-5	TRBJ2-3	ASRRQGGGDTQY
TRBV10-3	TRBJ1-3	AISSGPGNTIY
TRBV6-1	TRBJ1-1	ASSERGTEAF
TRBV28	TRBJ1-1	ASRPATGRNTEAF
TRBV7-9	TRBJ2-5	ASSPVQETQY
TRBV18	TRBJ1-1	ASSQMGQVGVDTEAF
TRBV7-3	TRBJ2-2	ASSLRVGTGGTGELF
TRBV19	TRBJ1-4	ASRTSTGTGRDFNEKLF
TRBV14	TRBJ2-5	ASSQSLGAGGETQY
TRBV30	TRBJ2-3	AWSLLAGGPSTDTQY
TRBV4-2	TRBJ2-6	ASSSIKGANVLT
TRBV5-4	TRBJ2-7	ASGQGAGGEQY
TRBV10-3	TRBJ2-7	AISERRGFTYEQY
TRBV30	TRBJ2-1	AWSVRGGEGISYNEQF
TRBV30	TRBJ1-5	AWSQGDYSNQLQH
TRBV2	TRBJ2-3	ASSRTSGSADTQY
TRBV9	TRBJ2-1	ASSFRDRGGNEQF
TRBV30	TRBJ1-5	AWSLGAGYQPQH
TRBV11-2	TRBJ2-7	ASSLGATTHEQY
TRBV30	TRBJ1-2	AWSRDRGHNYGYT
TRBV7-8	TRBJ2-7	ASSLGSSGDIYEQY
TRBV18	TRBJ2-1	ASSPLPRDTYYNEQF
TRBV7-8	TRBJ2-3	ASSLASGTTDTQY
TRBV30	TRBJ1-6	AWTRQRTYNSPLH
TRBV27	TRBJ1-6	ASSFVGLSPLH
TRBV2	TRBJ2-2	ASKEVFAGELF
TRBV9	TRBJ1-3	ASSVDVPGDSGNTIY
TRBV30	TRBJ1-4	AWRHTGGSGKLF
TRBV6-1	TRBJ1-5	ASSEAAGGAGNQPQH
TRBV28	TRBJ2-1	ASSSSRDEQF
TRBV30	TRBJ2-1	AWSGGYGEVNEQF
TRBV28	TRBJ1-1	ASSFWGGGRTEAF
TRBV7-9	TRBJ1-2	ASSLGQGIVANYGYT
TRBV6-5	TRBJ2-2	ASSYTSGNTGELF
TRBV7-7	TRBJ2-3	ASSLGSGSTDTQY
TRBV5-1	TRBJ2-6	ASSLVPGTGANVLT